This TCR beta chain is from a study of tumor-infiltrating lymphocytes in primary liver carcinoma. Total RNA (approximately 500 ng) served as template for TCR beta cDNA synthesis primed by a constant-region primer. Slightly modified ARM-PCR, run as three nested multiplex PCR rounds, produced the TCR beta libraries. For 10 cycles apiece, the opening two PCR rounds ran with TRBV1-TRBV30 forward primers and a C-beta reverse primer. TCRdb reanalysed the multiplex PCR reads using MiXCR and keeps one entry per CDR3 protein. The data contain about 74,000 distinct CDR3 sequences, about 72% of them singletons. This clonotype has a handful of counts. The junction and the germline gene differ at one end; a read error may be behind it. The CDR3 has 14 residues. CDR1 is SGHVS, CDR2 FQNEAQ, per germline. The tissue used was unsorted bulk material of roughly 17-34 mg. RNA and DNA were co-extracted from it with the AllPrep DNA/RNA mini kit.

The sample was liver tumor tissue from sampling region 4. The subset here: tumor region T4, right-lateral pole. V gene TRBV7-8 combines with J gene TRBJ2-2, with D possibly being TRBD2 (6 bases). The TCR was taken from a man aged 40-50 years with primary liver carcinoma and hepatitis B virus infection. The DNA for the CDR3 is TGTGCCAGCAGCTTACTAGCGATCACCGGGGAGCTGTTATTT. Translation gives CASSLLAITGELLF.